Following are 9 T cell receptor beta chains from one sample sequenced in a study of T cells after somatic rescue of genetic block. TCRdb keeps only in-frame clones here, not all; method: immunoSEQ multiplex PCR. The table has 88,000 or so clones, around 90% seen once. The sequenced material came from peripheral blood mononuclear cells (PBMCs). Every receptor here comes from a woman aged 18-30 years.

In its sample, this clone was seen once. J is TRBJ1-3 and V is TRBV28; perhaps TRBD1 as D (6 bases). V lost 6 bases and J 0 bases, leaving 12 bases between the germline ends. The germline gives CDR1 MDHEN, CDR2 SYDVKM. This CDR3 contains 15 residues. In DNA form, the CDR3 reads TGTGCCAGCAGCCCCCAGGGGCTCTCTGGAAACACCATATATTTT. Amino acid sequence: CASSPQGLSGNTIYF.

The count of this clone is one. The chain employs TRBV4-2 and TRBJ2-3; D perhaps matches TRBD2 (5 bases). The CDR3 loop spans 14 amino acids. Germline loops: CDR1 LGHNA, CDR2 YNFKEQ. The V and J ends lost 1 base and 1 base respectively, with 6 bases between them. Here the CDR3 DNA reads TGTGCCAGCAGCCAAGTGGGAGGCACAGATACGCAGTATTTT. This encodes CASSQVGGTDTQYF.

Remarks on this clone: The junction departs from germline at one end; a sequencing error may be responsible. This chain uses TRBV7-7 with TRBJ2-5; 10 nucleotides match TRBD1. Germline values: CDR1 SSHAT, CDR2 FNYEAQ (reference sequence). CDR3 length equals 15 residues. The CDR3 region is CASSQGQGYRETQYF. CDR3 DNA: TGTGCTAGCAGTCAGGGACAGGGGTATCGGGAGACCCAGTACTTC.

This chain joins TRBV25-1 and TRBJ2-3; D gene unclear. The CDR3 has 17 amino acids. The V gene's germline CDR1 is MGHDK and CDR2 SYGVNS. V was pared by 3 bases and J by 0 bases, with 16 bases between. In DNA form, the CDR3 reads TGTGCCAGCAGTGAGAACATCGGGCGAGCTAGCACAGATACGCAGTATTTT. Residues: CASSENIGRASTDTQYF.

The CDR3 loop reads CASRTGGGTEKLFF. The CDR3, as DNA: TGTGCCAGCCGAACAGGGGGAGGTACGGAAAAACTGTTTTTT. The rearrangement joins TRBV28 to TRBJ1-4; the match to TRBD1 covers 8 bases. CDR3 length: 14 residues. After removal of 8 bases from V and 8 bases from J, the junction contained 10 bases not matched to a gene. Germline CDR1 is MDHEN and CDR2 is SYDVKM.

The chain is built from TRBV5-1 and TRBJ1-5; 9 bases agree with TRBD1. The CDR3 covers 19 residues. The junction had 24 bases not matched to a gene; V was cut back by 8 bases and J by 6 bases. The germline gives CDR1 SGHRS, CDR2 YFSETQ. The CDR3 loop reads CASKQPPPVTGGRGQPQHF. The CDR3 region has the DNA TGCGCCAGTAAGCAGCCCCCCCCCGTGACAGGGGGGCGCGGTCAGCCCCAGCATTTT.

This sequence joins TRBV21-1 and TRBJ1-3. TRBV21-1 is recorded as a pseudogene. The CDR3 has 14 amino acids. CDR3 loop: CASRLQHARNTIYF. CDR3 coding DNA: TGTGCCAGCAGGCTACAACACGCACGAAACACCATATATTTT.

The V call is TRBV7-2, the J call TRBJ2-7; 9 nucleotides line up with TRBD2. CDR3 length equals 17 residues. The ends lost 5 bases at V and 1 base at J; junction bases unmatched: 12. Germline V gene sequence: CDR1 SGHTA, CDR2 FQGNSA. The CDR3 loop reads CASSQGVGTSWSYEQYF. As DNA, the CDR3 is TGTGCCAGCAGCCAGGGTGTAGGGACTAGCTGGTCCTACGAGCAGTACTTC.

The chain has TRBV10-3 and TRBJ2-7, with 8 bases lining up with TRBD1. The V gene's germline CDR1 is ENHRY and CDR2 SYGVKD. With V trimmed by 0 bases and J by 6 bases, 7 bases remained unmatched. This CDR3 contains 15 residues. CDR3 DNA sequence: TGTGCCATCAGTGAGTCCGCCAGGGGGCTTAGCGAGCAGTACTTC. Its protein product is CAISESARGLSEQYF.